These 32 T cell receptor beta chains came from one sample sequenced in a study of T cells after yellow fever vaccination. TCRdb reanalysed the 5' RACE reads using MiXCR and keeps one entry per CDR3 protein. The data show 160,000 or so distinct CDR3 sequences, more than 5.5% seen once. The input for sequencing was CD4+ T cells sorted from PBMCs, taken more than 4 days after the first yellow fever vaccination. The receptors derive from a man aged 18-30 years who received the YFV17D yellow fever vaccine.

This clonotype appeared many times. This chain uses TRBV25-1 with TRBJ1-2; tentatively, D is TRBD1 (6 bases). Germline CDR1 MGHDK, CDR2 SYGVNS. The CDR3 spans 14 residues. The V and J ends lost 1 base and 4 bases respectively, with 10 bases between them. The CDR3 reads CASSEFSQGYGYTF. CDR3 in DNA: TGTGCCAGCAGTGAATTCTCACAGGGCTATGGCTACACCTTC.

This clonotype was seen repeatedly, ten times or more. Here the CDR3 reads CASSPSGSEEQYV. The CDR3 nucleotides read TGTGCCAGCTCACCATCGGGGAGTGAGGAGCAGTACGTC. The chain links TRBV18 to TRBJ2-7; a weak D match, TRBD2 (5 bases). Trimming left V 2 bases short and J 7 bases short, with 12 bases between. Per germline, CDR1 KGHSH and CDR2 LQKENI. The CDR3 extends over 13 amino acids.

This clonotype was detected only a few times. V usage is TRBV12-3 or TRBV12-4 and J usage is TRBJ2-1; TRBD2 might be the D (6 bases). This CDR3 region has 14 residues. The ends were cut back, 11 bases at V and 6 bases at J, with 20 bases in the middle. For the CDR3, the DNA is TGTGCCTTCAGTTTGGGGGGTTTTTTCAATGAGCAGTTCTTC. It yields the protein CAFSLGGFFNEQFF.

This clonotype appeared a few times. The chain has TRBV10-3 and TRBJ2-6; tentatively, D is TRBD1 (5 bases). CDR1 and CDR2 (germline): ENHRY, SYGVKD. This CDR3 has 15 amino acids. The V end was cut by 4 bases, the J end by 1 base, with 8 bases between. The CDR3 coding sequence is TGTGCCATCAGTGGACAGCATTCTGGGGCCAACGTCCTGACTTTC. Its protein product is CAISGQHSGANVLTF.

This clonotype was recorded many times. CDR3 coding DNA: TGTGCCAGCAGCCCCAGGACAGGGGAGGAAGAGACCCAGTACTTC. Protein product: CASSPRTGEEETQYF. The rearrangement joins TRBV7-2 to TRBJ2-5; 9 nucleotides align to TRBD1. The V gene end was trimmed by 5 bases and the J gene end by 3 bases; junction bases not matched to a gene: 7. This CDR3 region has 15 residues. From germline, CDR1 is SGHTA and CDR2 FQGNSA.

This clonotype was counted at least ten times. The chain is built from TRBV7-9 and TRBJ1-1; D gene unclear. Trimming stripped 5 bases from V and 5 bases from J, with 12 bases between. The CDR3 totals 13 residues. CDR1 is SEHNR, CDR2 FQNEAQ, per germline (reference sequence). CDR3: CASSAQHGTEAFF. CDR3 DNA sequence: TGTGCCAGCAGCGCCCAACACGGGACTGAAGCTTTCTTT.

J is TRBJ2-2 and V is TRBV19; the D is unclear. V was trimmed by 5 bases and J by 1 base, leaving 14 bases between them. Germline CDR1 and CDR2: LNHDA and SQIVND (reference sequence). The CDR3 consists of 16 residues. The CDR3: CASSPLGLKNTGELFF. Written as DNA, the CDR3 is TGTGCCAGTAGTCCATTGGGCCTCAAGAACACCGGGGAGCTGTTTTTT.

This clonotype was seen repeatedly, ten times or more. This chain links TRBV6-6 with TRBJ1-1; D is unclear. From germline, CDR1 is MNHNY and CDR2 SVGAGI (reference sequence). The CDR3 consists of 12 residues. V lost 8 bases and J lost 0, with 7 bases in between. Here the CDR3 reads CASGRLNTEAFF. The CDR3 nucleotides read TGTGCCAGCGGGCGGTTGAACACTGAAGCTTTCTTT.

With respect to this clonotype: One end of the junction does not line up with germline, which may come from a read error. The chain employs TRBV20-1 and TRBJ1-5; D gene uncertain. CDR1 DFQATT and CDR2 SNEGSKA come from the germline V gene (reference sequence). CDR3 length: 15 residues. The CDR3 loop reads CSAREAGALNQPQHF. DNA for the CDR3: TGCAGTGCTCGAGAGGCGGGAGCCCTCAATCAGCCCCAGCATTTT.

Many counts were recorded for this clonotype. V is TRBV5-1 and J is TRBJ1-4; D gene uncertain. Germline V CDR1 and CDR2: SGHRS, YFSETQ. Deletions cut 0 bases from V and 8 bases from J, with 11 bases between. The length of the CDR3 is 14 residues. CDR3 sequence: CASSLDRVNEKLFF. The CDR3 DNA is TGCGCCAGCAGCTTGGATAGGGTAAACGAAAAACTGTTTTTT.

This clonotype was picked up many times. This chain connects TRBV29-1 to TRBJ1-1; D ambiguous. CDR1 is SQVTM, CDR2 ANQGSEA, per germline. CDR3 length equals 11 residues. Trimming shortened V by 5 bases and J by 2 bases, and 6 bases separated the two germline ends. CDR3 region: CSVRINTEAFF. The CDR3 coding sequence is TGCAGCGTTCGGATTAACACTGAAGCTTTCTTT. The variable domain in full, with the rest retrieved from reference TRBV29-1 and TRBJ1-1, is SAVISQKPSRDICQRGTSLTIQCQVDSQVTMMFWYRQQPGQSLTLIATANQGSEATYESGFVIDKFPISRPNLTFSTLTVSNMSPEDSSIYLCSVRINTEAFFGQGTRLTVV.

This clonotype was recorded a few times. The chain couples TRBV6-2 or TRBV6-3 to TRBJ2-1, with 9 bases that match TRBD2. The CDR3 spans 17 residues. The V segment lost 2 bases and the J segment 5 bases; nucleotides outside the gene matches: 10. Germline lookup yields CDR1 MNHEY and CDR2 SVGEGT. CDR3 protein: CASSYVGPTSGNNEQFF. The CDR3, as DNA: TGTGCCAGCAGTTACGTAGGCCCGACTAGCGGAAACAATGAGCAGTTCTTC.

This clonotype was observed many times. Written as DNA, the CDR3 is TGTGCCAGCAGTTTAGGGGAAGCTTTCTTT. This codes for CASSLGEAFF. The chain couples TRBV12-3 or TRBV12-4 to TRBJ1-1, with D unclear. This CDR3 spans 10 amino acids. V dropped 1 base and J dropped 8 bases, with 2 bases sitting between them.

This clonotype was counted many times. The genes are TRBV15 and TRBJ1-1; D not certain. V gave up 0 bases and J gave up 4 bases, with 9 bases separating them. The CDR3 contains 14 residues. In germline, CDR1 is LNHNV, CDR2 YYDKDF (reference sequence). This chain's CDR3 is CATSRDGPSTEAFF. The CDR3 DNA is TGTGCCACCAGCAGAGATGGCCCGTCCACTGAAGCTTTCTTT. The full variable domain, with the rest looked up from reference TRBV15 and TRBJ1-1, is DAMVIQNPRYQVTQFGKPVTLSCSQTLNHNVMYWYQQKSSQAPKLLFHYYDKDFNNEADTPDNFQSRRPNTSFCFLDIRSPGLGDTAMYLCATSRDGPSTEAFFGQGTRLTVV.

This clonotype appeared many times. CDR3 DNA: TGCGCCAGCAGTAAAGGCAATGAGCAGTTCTTC. Translating it yields CASSKGNEQFF. The chain combines TRBV4-3 with TRBJ2-1; no definite D call. Germline CDR1 and CDR2: LGHNA and YSLEER. The V end lost 6 bases, the J end lost 6 bases, and 6 bases lay between the germline ends. CDR3 size: 11 residues.

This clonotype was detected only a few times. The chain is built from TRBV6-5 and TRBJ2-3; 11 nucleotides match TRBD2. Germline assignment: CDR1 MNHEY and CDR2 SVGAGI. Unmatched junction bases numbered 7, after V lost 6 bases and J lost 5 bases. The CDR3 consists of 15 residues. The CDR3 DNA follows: TGTGCCAGCAGCCTCCGACTAGCGGGGTTAGATACGCAGTATTTT. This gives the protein CASSLRLAGLDTQYF.

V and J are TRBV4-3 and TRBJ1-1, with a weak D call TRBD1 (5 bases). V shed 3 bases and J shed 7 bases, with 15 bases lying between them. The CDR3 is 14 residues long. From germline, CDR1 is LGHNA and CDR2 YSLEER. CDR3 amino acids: CASSHSFGGGEAFF. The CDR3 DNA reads TGCGCCAGCAGCCATAGCTTCGGGGGTGGTGAAGCTTTCTTT.

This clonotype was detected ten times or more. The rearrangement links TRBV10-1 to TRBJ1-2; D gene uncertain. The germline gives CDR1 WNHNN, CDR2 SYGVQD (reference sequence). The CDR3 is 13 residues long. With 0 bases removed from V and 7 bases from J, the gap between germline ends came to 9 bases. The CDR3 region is CASSESLGFGYTF. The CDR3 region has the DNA TGCGCCAGCAGTGAGTCATTAGGGTTTGGCTACACCTTC.

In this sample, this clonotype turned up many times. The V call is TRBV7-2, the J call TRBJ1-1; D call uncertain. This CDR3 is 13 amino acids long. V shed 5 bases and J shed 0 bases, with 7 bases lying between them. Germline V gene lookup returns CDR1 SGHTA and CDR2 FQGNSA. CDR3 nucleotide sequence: TGTGCCAGCAGCGCAGACATGAACACTGAAGCTTTCTTT. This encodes CASSADMNTEAFF. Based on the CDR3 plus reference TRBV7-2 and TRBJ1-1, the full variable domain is GAGVSQSPSNKVTEKGKDVELRCDPISGHTALYWYRQSLGQGLEFLIYFQGNSAPDKSGLPSDRFSAERTGGSVSTLTIQRTQQEDSAVYLCASSADMNTEAFFGQGTRLTVV.

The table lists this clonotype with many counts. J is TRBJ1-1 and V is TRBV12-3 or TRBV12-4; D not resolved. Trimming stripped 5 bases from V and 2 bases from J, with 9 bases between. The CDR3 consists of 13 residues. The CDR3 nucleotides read TGTGCCAGCAGTACCTCAGATAACACTGAAGCTTTCTTT. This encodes CASSTSDNTEAFF.

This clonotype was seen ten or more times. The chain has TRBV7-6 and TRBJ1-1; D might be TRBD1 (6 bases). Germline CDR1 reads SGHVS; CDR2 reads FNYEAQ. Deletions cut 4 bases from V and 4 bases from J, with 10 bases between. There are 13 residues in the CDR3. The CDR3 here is CASSSRGATEAFF. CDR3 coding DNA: TGTGCCAGCAGCTCCCGGGGGGCCACTGAAGCTTTCTTT.

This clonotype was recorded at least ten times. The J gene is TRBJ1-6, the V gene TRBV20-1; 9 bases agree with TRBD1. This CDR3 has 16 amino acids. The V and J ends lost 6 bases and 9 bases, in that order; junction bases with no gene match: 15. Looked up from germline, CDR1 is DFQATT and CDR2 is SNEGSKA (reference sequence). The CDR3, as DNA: TGCAGTGCCAACGACAGGGGGGCTGATATAATTTCACCCCTCCACTTT. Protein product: CSANDRGADIISPLHF.

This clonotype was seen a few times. CDR3: CASSTAGASYGYTF. For the CDR3, the DNA is TGTGCCAGCAGTACTGCTGGGGCGAGCTATGGCTACACCTTC. The rearrangement joins TRBV12-3 or TRBV12-4 to TRBJ1-2; TRBD1 might be the D (5 bases). V gave up 5 bases and J gave up 4 bases, with 14 bases separating them. The CDR3 has 14 residues.

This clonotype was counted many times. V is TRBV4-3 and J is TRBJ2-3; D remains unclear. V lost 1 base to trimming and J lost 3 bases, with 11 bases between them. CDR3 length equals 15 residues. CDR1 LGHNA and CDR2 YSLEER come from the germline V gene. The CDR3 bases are TGCGCCAGCAGCCAAGTTCCGGCAAGGACAGATACGCAGTATTTT. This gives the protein CASSQVPARTDTQYF.

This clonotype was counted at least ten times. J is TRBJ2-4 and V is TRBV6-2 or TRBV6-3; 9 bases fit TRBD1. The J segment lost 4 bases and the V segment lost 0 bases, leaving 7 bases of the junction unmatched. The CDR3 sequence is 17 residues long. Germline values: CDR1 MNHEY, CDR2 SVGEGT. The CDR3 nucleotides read TGTGCCAGCAGTTACTCCCGTACCGGGACAGGGAAAAACATTCAGTACTTC. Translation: CASSYSRTGTGKNIQYF.

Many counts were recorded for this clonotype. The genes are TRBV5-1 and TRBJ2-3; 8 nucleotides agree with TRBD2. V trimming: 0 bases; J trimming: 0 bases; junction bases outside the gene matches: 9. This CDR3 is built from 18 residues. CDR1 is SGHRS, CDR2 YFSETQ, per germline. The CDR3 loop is CASSLASGGAPSTDTQYF. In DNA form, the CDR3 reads TGCGCCAGCAGCTTGGCCAGCGGGGGAGCCCCTAGCACAGATACGCAGTATTTT.

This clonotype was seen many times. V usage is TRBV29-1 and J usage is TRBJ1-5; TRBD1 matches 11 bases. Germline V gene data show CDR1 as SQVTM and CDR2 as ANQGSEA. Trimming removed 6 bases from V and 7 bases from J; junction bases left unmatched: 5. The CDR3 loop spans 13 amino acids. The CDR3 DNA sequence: TGCAGCGTCCGGACAGGGGGCGGGCAGCCCCAGCATTTT. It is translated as CSVRTGGGQPQHF.

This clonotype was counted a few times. Here the CDR3 reads CASSPWTANPGETQYF. The CDR3 DNA reads as TGTGCCAGCAGTCCCTGGACAGCCAACCCTGGGGAGACCCAGTACTTC. J is TRBJ2-5 and V is TRBV6-1; D possibly corresponds to TRBD1 (6 bases). Germline V gene sequence: CDR1 MNHNS, CDR2 SASEGT. This CDR3 is built from 16 residues. V was trimmed by 5 bases and J by 5 bases, leaving 21 bases between them.

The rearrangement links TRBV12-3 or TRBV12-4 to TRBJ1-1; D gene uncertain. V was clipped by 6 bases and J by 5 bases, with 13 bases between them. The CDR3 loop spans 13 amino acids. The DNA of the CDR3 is TGTGCCAGCAGCCCTACCGACGGGACTGAAGCTTTCTTT. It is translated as CASSPTDGTEAFF.

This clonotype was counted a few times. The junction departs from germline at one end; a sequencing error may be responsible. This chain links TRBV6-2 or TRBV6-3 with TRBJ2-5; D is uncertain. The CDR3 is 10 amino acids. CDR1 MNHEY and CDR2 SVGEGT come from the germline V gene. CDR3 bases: TGTCCCAGCACCATGGAGACCCAGTACTTC. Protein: CPSTMETQYF.

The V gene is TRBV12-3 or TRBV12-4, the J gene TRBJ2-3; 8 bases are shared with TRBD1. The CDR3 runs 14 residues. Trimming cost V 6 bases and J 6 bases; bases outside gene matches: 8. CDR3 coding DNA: TGTGCCAGCAGGGACAGGACAGGGTCTGATACGCAGTATTTT. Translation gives CASRDRTGSDTQYF.

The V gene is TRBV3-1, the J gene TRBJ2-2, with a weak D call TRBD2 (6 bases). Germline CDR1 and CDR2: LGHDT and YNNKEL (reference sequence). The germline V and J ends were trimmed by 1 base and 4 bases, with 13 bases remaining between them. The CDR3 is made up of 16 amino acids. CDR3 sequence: CASSQGGAAITGELFF. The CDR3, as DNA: TGTGCCAGCAGCCAAGGCGGGGCGGCCATCACCGGGGAGCTGTTTTTT.